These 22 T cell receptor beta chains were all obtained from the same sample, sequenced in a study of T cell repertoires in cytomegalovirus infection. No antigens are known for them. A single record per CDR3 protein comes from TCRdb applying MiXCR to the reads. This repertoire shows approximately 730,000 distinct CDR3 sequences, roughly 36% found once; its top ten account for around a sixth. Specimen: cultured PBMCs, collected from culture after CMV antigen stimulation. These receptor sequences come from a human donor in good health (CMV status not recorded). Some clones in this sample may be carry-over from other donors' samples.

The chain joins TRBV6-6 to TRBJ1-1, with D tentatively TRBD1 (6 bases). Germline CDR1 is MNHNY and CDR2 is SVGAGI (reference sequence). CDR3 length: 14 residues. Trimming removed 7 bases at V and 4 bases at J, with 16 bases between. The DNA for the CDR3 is TGTGCCAGCACCCAAGGGGGGATTTCCACTGAAGCTTTCTTT. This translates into CASTQGGISTEAFF.

The CDR3 here is CASSEGSSPEQYF. The CDR3 DNA reads TGTGCCAGCAGTGAAGGCAGTAGCCCCGAGCAGTACTTC. The chain is built from TRBV6-1 and TRBJ2-7; D remains unclear. The length of the CDR3 is 13 residues. Trimming took off 1 base at V and 6 bases at J, with 10 bases between the two ends. Germline lookup yields CDR1 MNHNS and CDR2 SASEGT.

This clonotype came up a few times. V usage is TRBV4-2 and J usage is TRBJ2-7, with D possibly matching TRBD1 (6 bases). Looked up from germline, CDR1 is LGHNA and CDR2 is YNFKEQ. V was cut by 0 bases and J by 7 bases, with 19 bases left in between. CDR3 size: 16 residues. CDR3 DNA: TGTGCCAGCAGCCAAGAGCGAGGACTGACAGGAGGAGAGCAGTACTTC. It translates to CASSQERGLTGGEQYF.

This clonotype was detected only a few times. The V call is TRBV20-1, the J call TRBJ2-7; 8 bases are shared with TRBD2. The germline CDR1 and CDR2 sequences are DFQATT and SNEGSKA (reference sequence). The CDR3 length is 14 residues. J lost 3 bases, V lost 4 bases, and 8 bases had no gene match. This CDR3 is CSAKIIAGNYEQYF. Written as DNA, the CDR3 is TGCAGTGCTAAGATAATAGCGGGAAACTACGAGCAGTACTTC.

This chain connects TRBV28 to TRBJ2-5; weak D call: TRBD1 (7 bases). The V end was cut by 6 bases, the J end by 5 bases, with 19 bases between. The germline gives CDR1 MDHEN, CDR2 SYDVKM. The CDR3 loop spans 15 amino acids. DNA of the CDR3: TGTGCCAGCAGAACCCGACAGGGAGGATGGGAGACCCAGTACTTC. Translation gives CASRTRQGGWETQYF.

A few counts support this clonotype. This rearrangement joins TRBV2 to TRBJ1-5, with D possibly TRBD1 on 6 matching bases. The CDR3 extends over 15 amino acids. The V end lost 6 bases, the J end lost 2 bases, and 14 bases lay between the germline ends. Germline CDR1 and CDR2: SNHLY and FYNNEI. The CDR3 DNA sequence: TGTGCCAGCAGATCGAGGGGGGCAGGCAATCAGCCCCAGCATTTT. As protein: CASRSRGAGNQPQHF.

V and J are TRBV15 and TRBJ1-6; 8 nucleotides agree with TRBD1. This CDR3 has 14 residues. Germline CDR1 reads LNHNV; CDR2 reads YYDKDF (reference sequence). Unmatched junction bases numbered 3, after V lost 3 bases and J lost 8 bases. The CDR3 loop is CATSRDREDSPLHF. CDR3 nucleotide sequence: TGTGCCACCAGCAGGGACAGGGAGGATTCACCCCTCCACTTT. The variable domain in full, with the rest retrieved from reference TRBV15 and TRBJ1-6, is DAMVIQNPRYQVTQFGKPVTLSCSQTLNHNVMYWYQQKSSQAPKLLFHYYDKDFNNEADTPDNFQSRRPNTSFCFLDIRSPGLGDTAMYLCATSRDREDSPLHFGNGTRLTVT.

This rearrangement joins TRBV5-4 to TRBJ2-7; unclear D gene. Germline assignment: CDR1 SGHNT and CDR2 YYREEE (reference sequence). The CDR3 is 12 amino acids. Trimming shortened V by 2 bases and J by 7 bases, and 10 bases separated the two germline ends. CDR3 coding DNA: TGTGCCAGCAGCTTCGTTCTCGGGGAGCAGTACTTC. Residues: CASSFVLGEQYF.

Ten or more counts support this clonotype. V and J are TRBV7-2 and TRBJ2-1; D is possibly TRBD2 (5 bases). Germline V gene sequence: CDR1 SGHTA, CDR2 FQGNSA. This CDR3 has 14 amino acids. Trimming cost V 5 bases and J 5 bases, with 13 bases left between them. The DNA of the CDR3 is TGTGCCAGCAGCGTCGTCGGACTCCACAATGAGCAGTTCTTC. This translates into CASSVVGLHNEQFF.

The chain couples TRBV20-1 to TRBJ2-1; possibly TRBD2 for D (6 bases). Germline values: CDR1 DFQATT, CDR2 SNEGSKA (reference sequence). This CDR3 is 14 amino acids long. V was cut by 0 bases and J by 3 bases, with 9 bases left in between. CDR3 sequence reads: CSARDGGNYNEQFF. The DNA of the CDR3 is TGCAGTGCTAGAGATGGAGGGAACTACAATGAGCAGTTCTTC.

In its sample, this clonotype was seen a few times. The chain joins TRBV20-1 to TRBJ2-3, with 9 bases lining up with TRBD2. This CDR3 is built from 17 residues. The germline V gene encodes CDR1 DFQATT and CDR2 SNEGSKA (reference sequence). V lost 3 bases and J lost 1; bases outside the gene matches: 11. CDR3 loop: CSASLWREGFGTDTQYF. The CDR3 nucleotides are TGCAGTGCTAGTCTATGGCGGGAGGGCTTTGGCACAGATACGCAGTATTTT.

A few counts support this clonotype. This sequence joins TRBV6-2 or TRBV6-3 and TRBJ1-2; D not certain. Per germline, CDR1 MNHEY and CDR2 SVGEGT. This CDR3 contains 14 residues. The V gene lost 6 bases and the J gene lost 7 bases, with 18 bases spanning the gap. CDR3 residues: CASRAGATSGGYTF. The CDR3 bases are TGTGCCAGCAGGGCCGGCGCGACGAGTGGTGGCTACACCTTC.

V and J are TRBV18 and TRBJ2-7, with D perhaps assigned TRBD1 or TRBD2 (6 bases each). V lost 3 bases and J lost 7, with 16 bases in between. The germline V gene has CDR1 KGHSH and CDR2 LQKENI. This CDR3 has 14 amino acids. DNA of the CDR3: TGTGCCAGCTCACCCGCACCGGGGGCGCGGGAGCAGTACTTC. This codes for CASSPAPGAREQYF.

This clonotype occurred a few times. The CDR3 sequence is CASSLTTPRHGAAYNEQFF. For the CDR3, the DNA is TGTGCCAGCAGTTTAACCACCCCCCGCCACGGAGCCGCCTACAATGAGCAGTTCTTC. The chain has TRBV27 and TRBJ2-1, with D uncertain. The germline V and J ends were trimmed by 2 bases and 2 bases, with 22 bases remaining between them. This CDR3 contains 19 residues. CDR1 and CDR2 from the germline V gene are MNHEY and SMNVEV (reference sequence).

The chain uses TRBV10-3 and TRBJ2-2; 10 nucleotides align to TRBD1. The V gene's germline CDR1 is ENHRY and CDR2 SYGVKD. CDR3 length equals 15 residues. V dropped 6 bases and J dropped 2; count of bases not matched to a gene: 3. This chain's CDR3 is CAIRGTGANTGELFF. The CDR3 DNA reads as TGTGCCATCAGGGGGACAGGGGCCAACACCGGGGAGCTGTTTTTT.

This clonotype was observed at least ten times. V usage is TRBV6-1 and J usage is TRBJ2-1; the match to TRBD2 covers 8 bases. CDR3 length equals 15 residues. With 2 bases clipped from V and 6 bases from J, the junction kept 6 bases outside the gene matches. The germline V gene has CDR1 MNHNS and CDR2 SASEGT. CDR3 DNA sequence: TGTGCCAGCAGTGAACGACGGGGGGGCCCCAATGAGCAGTTCTTC. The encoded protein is CASSERRGGPNEQFF.

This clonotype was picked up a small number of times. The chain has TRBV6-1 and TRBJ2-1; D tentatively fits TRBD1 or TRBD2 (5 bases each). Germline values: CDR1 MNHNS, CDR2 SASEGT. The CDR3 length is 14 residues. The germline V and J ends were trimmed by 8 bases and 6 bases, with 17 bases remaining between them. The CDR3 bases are TGTGCCAGCCTCCGAGGGGTAGGCACCAATGAGCAGTTCTTC. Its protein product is CASLRGVGTNEQFF.

CDR3 DNA: TGCGCCAGCAGCTTTGCCGGGACAGGCGAGGAGACCCAGTACTTC. Protein sequence: CASSFAGTGEETQYF. The rearrangement uses TRBV5-1 and TRBJ2-5, with 8 bases fitting TRBD1. The CDR3 is made up of 15 amino acids. Trimming took 2 bases from V and 5 from J; bases not matched to a gene: 8. Germline V CDR1 and CDR2: SGHRS, YFSETQ. Based on the CDR3 plus reference TRBV5-1 and TRBJ2-5, the full variable domain is KAGVTQTPRYLIKTRGQQVTLSCSPISGHRSVSWYQQTPGQGLQFLFEYFSETQRNKGNFPGRFSGRQFSNSRSEMNVSTLELGDSALYLCASSFAGTGEETQYFGPGTRLLVL.

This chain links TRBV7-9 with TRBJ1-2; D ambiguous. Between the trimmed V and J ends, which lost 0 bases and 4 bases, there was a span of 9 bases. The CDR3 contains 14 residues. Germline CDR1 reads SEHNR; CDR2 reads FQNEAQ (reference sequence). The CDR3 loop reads CASSLAEAAYGYTF. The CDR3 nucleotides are TGTGCCAGCAGCTTAGCGGAGGCGGCCTATGGCTACACCTTC.

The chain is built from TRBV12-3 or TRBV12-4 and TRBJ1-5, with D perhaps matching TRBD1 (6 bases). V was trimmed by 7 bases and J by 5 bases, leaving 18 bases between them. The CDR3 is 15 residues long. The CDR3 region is CASTSKQGGDQPQHF. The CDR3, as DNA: TGTGCCAGCACTTCCAAACAGGGTGGTGATCAGCCCCAGCATTTT.

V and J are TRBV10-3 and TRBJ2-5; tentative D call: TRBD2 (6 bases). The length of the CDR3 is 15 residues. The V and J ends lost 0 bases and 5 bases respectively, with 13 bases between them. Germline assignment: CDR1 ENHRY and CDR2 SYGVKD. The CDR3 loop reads CAISESRRGSETQYF. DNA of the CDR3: TGTGCCATCAGTGAGTCGAGGAGGGGATCGGAGACCCAGTACTTC.

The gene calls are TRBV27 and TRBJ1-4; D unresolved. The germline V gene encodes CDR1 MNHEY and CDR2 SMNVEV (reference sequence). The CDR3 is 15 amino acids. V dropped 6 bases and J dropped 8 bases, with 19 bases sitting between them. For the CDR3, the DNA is TGTGCCAGCAGGCCCTCGGGAGCCACGTGGGAAAAACTGTTTTTT. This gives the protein CASRPSGATWEKLFF.